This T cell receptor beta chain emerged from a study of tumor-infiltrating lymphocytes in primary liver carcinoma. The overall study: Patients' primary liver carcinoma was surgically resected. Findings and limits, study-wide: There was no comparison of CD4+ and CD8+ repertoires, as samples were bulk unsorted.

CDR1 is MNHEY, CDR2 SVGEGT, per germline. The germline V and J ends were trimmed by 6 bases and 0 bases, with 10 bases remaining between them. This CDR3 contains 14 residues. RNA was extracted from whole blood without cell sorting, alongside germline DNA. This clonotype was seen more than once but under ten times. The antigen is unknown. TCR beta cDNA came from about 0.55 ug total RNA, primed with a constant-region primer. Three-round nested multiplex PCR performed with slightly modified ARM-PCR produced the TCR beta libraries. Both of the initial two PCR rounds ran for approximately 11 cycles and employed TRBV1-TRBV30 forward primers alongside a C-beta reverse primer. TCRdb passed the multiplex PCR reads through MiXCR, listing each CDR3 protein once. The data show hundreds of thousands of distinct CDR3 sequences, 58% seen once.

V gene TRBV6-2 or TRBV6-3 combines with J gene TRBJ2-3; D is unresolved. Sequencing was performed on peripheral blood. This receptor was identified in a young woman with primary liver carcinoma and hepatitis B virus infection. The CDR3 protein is CASRNAGSTDTQYF. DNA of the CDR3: TGTGCCAGCAGGAACGCTGGGAGCACAGATACGCAGTATTTT.